This T cell receptor beta chain was documented in a study of Ad26.COV2.S vaccination and SARS-CoV-2 variants. This table comes from immunoSEQ multiplex PCR, and its TCRdb copy is limited to in-frame clones, with some not included. The table includes approximately 420,000 clones, approximately 88% detected once. The CDR3 sequence is 13 residues long. CDR1 is MNHEY and CDR2 is SVGEGT in the germline V gene. V was trimmed by 2 bases and J by 3 bases, leaving 8 bases between them. Treatment indicated: some 20 received Ad26.COV2.S at low or high dose, single or two shots; roughly five received placebo; per-sample allocation not given. On day 63 after the first injection, vaccine and placebo recipients gave samples. Vaccine was an Ad26 vector expressing Wuhan-strain SARS-CoV-2 spike.

This specimen consisted of peripheral blood, obtained in a trial of Ad26.COV2.S vaccine versus placebo. The rearrangement uses TRBV6-2 or TRBV6-3 and TRBJ2-7; D is uncertain. The clonotype originates from a person between 18 and 60 years old who received the Ad26.COV2.S COVID-19 vaccine or a placebo. In DNA form, the CDR3 reads TGTGCCAGCAGTTACCGGGTTGTCTACGAGCAGTACTTC. Encoded protein: CASSYRVVYEQYF.